Below, 23 T cell receptor beta chains from the same sample are listed, as sequenced in a study of blood T cell repertoires in COVID-19. Measured with immunoSEQ multiplex PCR; TCRdb has only the in-frame clones, and not every one. This table holds 250,000 or so clones, about 87% found once. Sequenced sample: peripheral blood. The receptors were sampled from a woman aged 60-70 years with COVID-19, enrolled during active disease.

This chain connects TRBV5-4 to TRBJ2-1; the match to TRBD2 covers 11 bases. Germline-derived CDR1 and CDR2 are SGHNT and YYREEE (reference sequence). J was trimmed by 1 base and V by 4 bases; bases with no gene match: 4. The CDR3 sequence is 16 residues long. The CDR3 spells CASSPLAGESYNEQFF. The CDR3 coding sequence is TGTGCCAGCAGCCCACTAGCGGGAGAGTCCTACAATGAGCAGTTCTTC.

A few counts support this clone. V is TRBV12-3 or TRBV12-4 and J is TRBJ2-1; TRBD2 matches 9 bases. V lost 7 bases and J lost 6; bases outside the gene matches: 4. The CDR3 is made up of 13 amino acids. The CDR3 nucleotides are TGTGCCAGCAACCCGGGACTAGCCAATGAGCAGTTCTTC. This codes for CASNPGLANEQFF.

The chain employs TRBV6-2 or TRBV6-3 and TRBJ2-6; a weak D match, TRBD1 (6 bases). Per germline, CDR1 MNHEY and CDR2 SVGEGT. The CDR3 is 14 amino acids. The V gene lost 0 bases and the J gene lost 9 bases, with 9 bases spanning the gap. The CDR3 sequence: CASSYSRGFNVLTF. The DNA for the CDR3 is TGTGCCAGCAGTTACTCCAGGGGTTTCAACGTCCTGACTTTC.

The chain couples TRBV3-1 (or the pseudogene TRBV3-2) to TRBJ2-1; weak D call: TRBD1 (6 bases). Trimming pared 2 bases from V and 8 bases from J, leaving 19 bases between. Germline-derived CDR1 and CDR2 are LGHDT and YNNKEL (reference sequence). CDR3 length: 16 residues. This CDR3 is CASSQNVQGSSDEQFF. CDR3 coding DNA: TGTGCCAGCAGCCAAAATGTACAGGGTAGTAGCGATGAGCAGTTCTTC.

J is TRBJ1-2 and V is TRBV25-1, with TRBD1 matching over 9 bases. J lost 2 bases, V lost 6 bases, and 7 bases had no gene match. Germline-derived CDR1 and CDR2 are MGHDK and SYGVNS. This CDR3 is 15 amino acids long. The CDR3 DNA reads as TGTGCCAGCAGGGGTACGGGACAGGGCAACTATGGCTACACCTTC. This codes for CASRGTGQGNYGYTF.

J is TRBJ1-1 and V is TRBV28; D not certain. Trimming took off 10 bases at V and 1 base at J, with 7 bases between the two ends. The CDR3 runs to 11 residues. Germline V lookup: CDR1 MDHEN, CDR2 SYDVKM. The CDR3 sequence is CATNRNTEAFF. The CDR3 DNA sequence: TGTGCCACTAATAGGAACACTGAAGCTTTCTTT.

The V call is TRBV18, the J call TRBJ1-2; unclear D gene. Trimming removed 1 base from V and 3 bases from J, with 9 bases in between. The CDR3 is 14 residues long. Germline assignment: CDR1 KGHSH and CDR2 LQKENI. Here the CDR3 reads CASSPQKGDYGYTF. The CDR3 nucleotides read TGTGCCAGCTCACCACAGAAGGGAGACTATGGCTACACCTTC.

This clone was observed once. The chain employs TRBV6-5 and TRBJ2-1; D call uncertain. Trimming stripped 0 bases from V and 1 base from J, with 10 bases between. The CDR3 is made up of 16 amino acids. The germline V gene has CDR1 MNHEY and CDR2 SVGAGI. The CDR3: CASSYSRGRSYNEQFF. CDR3 in DNA: TGTGCCAGCAGTTACTCCCGCGGTCGTTCCTACAATGAGCAGTTCTTC.

The chain employs TRBV6-5 and TRBJ2-1, with D perhaps matching TRBD2 (5 bases). Germline V lookup: CDR1 MNHEY, CDR2 SVGAGI. The V end lost 6 bases, the J end lost 10 bases, and 19 bases lay between the germline ends. This CDR3 spans 14 amino acids. The CDR3: CASSGLDPTGEQFF. The DNA of the CDR3 is TGTGCCAGCAGCGGGCTCGATCCGACGGGGGAGCAGTTCTTC.

The chain has TRBV28 and TRBJ2-7; D perhaps matches TRBD2 (7 bases). Germline V gives CDR1 MDHEN, CDR2 SYDVKM. This CDR3 spans 14 amino acids. V shed 6 bases and J shed 5 bases, with 17 bases lying between them. This CDR3 is CASSRGARVDEQYF. CDR3 nucleotide sequence: TGTGCCAGCAGCCGGGGGGCCCGAGTTGACGAGCAGTACTTC. The full variable domain, with the rest looked up from reference TRBV28 and TRBJ2-7, is DVKVTQSSRYLVKRTGEKVFLECVQDMDHENMFWYRQDPGLGLRLIYFSYDVKMKEKGDIPEGYSVSREKKERFSLILESASTNQTSMYLCASSRGARVDEQYFGPGTRLTVT.

The chain recombines TRBV5-1 with TRBJ2-1, with D perhaps matching TRBD1 (6 bases). The V end was cut by 2 bases, the J end by 4 bases, with 16 bases between. Germline-derived CDR1 and CDR2 are SGHRS and YFSETQ. The CDR3 spans 16 residues. The DNA of the CDR3 is TGCGCCAGCAGCTTCGGCAGGGGCGCCGCTTACAATGAGCAGTTCTTC. Translation: CASSFGRGAAYNEQFF.

This rearrangement joins TRBV7-3 to TRBJ1-4; D unclear. The CDR3 sequence is 18 residues long. Deletions cut 2 bases from V and 0 bases from J, with 16 bases between. CDR1 is SGHTA and CDR2 is FQGTGA in the germline V gene. The CDR3: CASSLWSARGATNEKLFF. The CDR3 DNA follows: TGTGCCAGCAGCTTATGGTCGGCCCGAGGAGCAACTAATGAAAAACTGTTTTTT. Full variable domain (remainder filled in from reference TRBV7-3 and TRBJ1-4): GAGVSQTPSNKVTEKGKYVELRCDPISGHTALYWYRQSLGQGPEFLIYFQGTGAADDSGLPNDRFFAVRPEGSVSTLKIQRTERGDSAVYLCASSLWSARGATNEKLFFGSGTQLSVL.

The chain couples TRBV9 to TRBJ2-2; 7 bases are a match to TRBD1. V lost 6 bases, J lost 3 bases, and 8 bases stayed unmatched. The CDR3 covers 15 residues. Germline CDR1 reads SGDLS; CDR2 reads YYNGEE. CDR3 residues: CASTQGDRHTGELFF. CDR3 coding DNA: TGTGCCAGCACCCAAGGGGACAGACACACCGGGGAGCTGTTTTTT.

This rearrangement joins TRBV18 to TRBJ2-1; 8 positions match TRBD1. J gave up 2 bases and V 3 bases, and 9 bases lay outside the gene matches. The CDR3 length is 17 residues. Germline V lookup: CDR1 KGHSH, CDR2 LQKENI. The CDR3 region has the DNA TGTGCCAGCTCACCGGACAGGGAAATTGGCACCTACAATGAGCAGTTCTTC. This codes for CASSPDREIGTYNEQFF.

This sequence joins TRBV6-2 or TRBV6-3 and TRBJ2-1, with TRBD2 matching over 16 bases. Germline CDR1 MNHEY, CDR2 SVGEGT. The V gene end was trimmed by 4 bases and the J gene end by 14 bases; junction bases not matched to a gene: 8. This CDR3 has 15 residues. The CDR3 is CASSSRGLAGGREFF. The CDR3 DNA reads as TGTGCCAGCAGTTCTCGGGGACTAGCGGGAGGGCGGGAGTTCTTC.

The rearrangement uses TRBV6-1 and TRBJ2-3; 14 bases agree with TRBD2. CDR3 length: 19 amino acids. V lost 4 bases to trimming and J lost 2 bases; unmatched junction nucleotides: 11. The germline gives CDR1 MNHNS, CDR2 SASEGT. CDR3 region: CASSGGTSGRLVNTDTQYF. DNA of the CDR3: TGTGCCAGCAGTGGGGGGACTAGCGGGAGATTGGTTAACACAGATACGCAGTATTTT.

The genes are TRBV7-9 and TRBJ2-5; D unclear. The V gene's germline CDR1 is SEHNR and CDR2 FQNEAQ (reference sequence). This CDR3 has 11 residues. Trimming pared 5 bases from V and 2 bases from J, leaving 3 bases between. The CDR3 nucleotides read TGTGCCAGCAGCCCTCAAGAGACCCAGTACTTC. It codes for CASSPQETQYF.

DNA for the CDR3: TGTGCCAGCAGCTTACGTAGCGGGATTGGGGAGACCCAGTACTTC. Encoded protein: CASSLRSGIGETQYF. The chain joins TRBV7-2 to TRBJ2-5; 8 bases are a match to TRBD2. Germline V gene data show CDR1 as SGHTA and CDR2 as FQGNSA. This CDR3 is 15 amino acids long. Losses at the gene ends were 2 bases for V and 5 bases for J; bases not matched to a gene: 7.

This chain joins TRBV19 and TRBJ1-2; the match to TRBD1 covers 7 bases. Trimming at V came to 4 bases and at J to 4 bases, leaving 3 bases not matched to a gene. Germline V gene data show CDR1 as LNHDA and CDR2 as SQIVND (reference sequence). The length of the CDR3 is 13 residues. The CDR3 loop is CASSKTGTYGYTF. The DNA of the CDR3 is TGTGCCAGTAGTAAGACAGGGACCTATGGCTACACCTTC.

The gene calls are TRBV7-2 and TRBJ2-7; TRBD1 might be the D (5 bases). There are 13 residues in the CDR3. The germline V gene has CDR1 SGHTA and CDR2 FQGNSA. The V and J ends lost 3 bases and 3 bases respectively, with 9 bases between them. CDR3 coding DNA: TGTGCCAGCAGCTTCATAAGGGGCTACGAGCAGTACTTC. This sequence encodes CASSFIRGYEQYF.

This chain joins TRBV6-5 and TRBJ2-7; the D gene is possibly TRBD2 (5 bases). This CDR3 comprises 16 residues. Germline CDR1 reads MNHEY; CDR2 reads SVGAGI. The V and J ends lost 0 bases and 2 bases respectively, with 14 bases between them. CDR3 sequence (DNA): TGTGCCAGCAGTTACTCGATTCCTAGCCAAGCCTACGAGCAGTACTTC. Protein product: CASSYSIPSQAYEQYF.

CDR3 protein: CASSSPGFNQPQHF. The CDR3 DNA reads TGTGCCAGCAGCTCGCCAGGGTTCAATCAGCCCCAGCATTTT. The rearrangement links TRBV9 to TRBJ1-5; D may be TRBD1 (5 bases). The germline CDR1 and CDR2 sequences are SGDLS and YYNGEE. The CDR3 has 14 amino acids. V lost 4 bases and J 3 bases, leaving 11 bases between the germline ends.

This chain links TRBV28 with TRBJ1-1, with D maybe TRBD1 (6 bases). CDR3 length equals 15 residues. Germline assignment: CDR1 MDHEN and CDR2 SYDVKM. V lost 2 bases to trimming and J lost 1 base, with 11 bases between them. Written as DNA, the CDR3 is TGTGCCAGCAGTTTAGCAGGGGTACCGAACACTGAAGCTTTCTTT. This sequence encodes CASSLAGVPNTEAFF.